The entry that follows covers one T cell receptor (beta chain) sequence. The target of this receptor is not known. No clone much larger than this one lies a single base away; base qualities are absent. From its cysteine to its phenylalanine, the CDR3 spans 15 amino acids. Just the 45-base CDR3 DNA is kept, in frame starting at base 1. Trimming removed 7 bases from V and 0 bases from J; the gene matches leave 3 bases unexplained. Per the germline V gene (reference sequence), LNHDA is the CDR1 and SQIVND is the CDR2. This sample is part of a study of PD-1 blockade in classical Hodgkin lymphoma (dated by TCRdb to 2020 to 2022). Some background on the complete study: Nivolumab dosing was 3 mg/kg intravenously every 2 weeks, continuing until either disease progression or unacceptable toxicity. A peripheral blood immune signature of response to PD-1 blockade in classical Hodgkin lymphoma was defined using TCR beta sequencing and CyTOF.

Genomic DNA was isolated using the Qiagen DNeasy kit from unsorted PBMCs as well as from negatively selected CD4+ and CD8+ fractions. TCR beta CDR3 regions were subjected to amplification by immunoSEQ multiplex PCR with primers that anneal to V and J segments. A synthetic immune receptor repertoire was used to minimize amplification bias, and remaining bias was computationally removed after sequencing. As for how the authors treated the data: Custom Python scripts were used to quantify repertoire diversity as the Shannon entropy index. Unsorted, CD4+ and CD8+ repertoires were examined separately, except in combined analyses, for which CD4+ and CD8+ sequences were merged in silico. A clone was considered expanded if an increase in frequency of at least 2-fold after treatment relative to C1D1 was found, and a pseudocount of 0.5 was applied to clones undetected at baseline. Singleton clones were defined as clones with 0 or 1 copy at C1D1, and non-singleton clones were defined as clones with 2 or more copies. Clones expanded in unsorted samples were assigned a CD4+, CD8+ or unknown annotation through matching of protein sequences in sorted samples from the same patient. Wilcoxon tests were applied to paired samples to test diversity changes from C1D1 to C4D1. Sourced from immuneACCESS, this table was stored by TCRdb with only in-frame sequences that have V and J called. A share of the clones is absent; for the studies checked, an unresolved V gene accounts for under half, and the remainder has no known explanation. Clone size and V and J calls were adopted from that table, with D and trimming inferred from the DNA. This sample holds 80,000 to 100,000 clones; about 93% were observed only once. Under 2% of the sample is taken by the ten largest.

General study outcomes and caveats: Baseline diversity similar to that of newly diagnosed patients was observed in trial patients achieving complete response, whereas significantly lower diversity was observed in partial responders and progressors. The study was limited to a single clinical trial cohort, and causes of repertoire differences, possibly disease activity or prior therapy, remained undefined. Diversity was lower in patients who began nivolumab less than 1 year after ASCT, so these patients were left out of later analyses to avoid confounding by immune reconstitution. CD4+ but not CD8+ TCR diversity rose significantly by C4D1 (p=0.0027 vs p=0.16), most apparent in complete responders (p=0.02). Newly diagnosed patients were reported to have lower baseline TCR diversity than healthy donors, and relapsed/refractory patients were reported to have lower baseline TCR diversity still.

The time point label for this specimen denotes: cycle 4 day 1 (C4D1), after five to seven weeks of nivolumab. All trial patients had relapsed after autologous stem cell transplantation, with cohorts A, B and C differing in prior brentuximab vedotin exposure. The trial cohort was composed of roughly 60 patients with relapsed/refractory classical Hodgkin lymphoma, for whom complete response, partial response or progressive disease was recorded as best overall response. Single-agent nivolumab was administered to trial patients in the multi-cohort phase II CheckMate 205 trial. Best overall response was determined by an independent review committee according to the 2007 International Working Group response criteria. Trial PBMCs were collected immediately before nivolumab initiation (C1D1) and during therapy at cycle 2 day 1 and cycle 4 day 1. Peripheral blood was collected in 8 mL Vacutainer Cell Preparation Tubes, from which PBMCs were isolated by centrifugation and then cryopreserved.

Recombination connected TRBV19 to TRBJ2-1; 10 bases in the junction line up with TRBD2. This clonotype was sampled from a human donor with classical Hodgkin lymphoma. This specimen consisted of peripheral blood mononuclear cells (PBMCs), obtained before the fourth cycle of nivolumab. The CDR3 region has the sequence CASKRTSGSYNEQFF. The DNA sequence follows: TGTGCCAGTAAAAGGACTAGCGGCTCCTACAATGAGCAGTTCTTC.